This T cell receptor beta chain appears in the sequencing data of a study of blood T cell repertoires in COVID-19. Across the study: The study drew acute and convalescent COVID-19 samples from the United States, Italy and Spain.

The germline V gene has CDR1 SGHRS and CDR2 YFSETQ. Losses at the gene ends were 4 bases for V and 0 bases for J; bases not matched to a gene: 5. The CDR3 loop spans 15 amino acids. TCRdb's copy holds only in-frame clones and misses some; the assay was immunoSEQ multiplex PCR. The data hold fewer than 150,000 clones, with 70% to 90% observed a single time. The sample was peripheral blood. V gene TRBV5-1 combines with J gene TRBJ2-3; 7 nucleotides align to TRBD2. This sequence originates from a woman at least 80 years old with acute or convalescent COVID-19. The DNA of the CDR3 is TGCGCCAGCAGCGAACGGACTAGTAGCACAGATACGCAGTATTTT. Its protein product is CASSERTSSTDTQYF. Full variable domain (missing parts from reference TRBV5-1 and TRBJ2-3): KAGVTQTPRYLIKTRGQQVTLSCSPISGHRSVSWYQQTPGQGLQFLFEYFSETQRNKGNFPGRFSGRQFSNSRSEMNVSTLELGDSALYLCASSERTSSTDTQYFGPGTRLTVL.